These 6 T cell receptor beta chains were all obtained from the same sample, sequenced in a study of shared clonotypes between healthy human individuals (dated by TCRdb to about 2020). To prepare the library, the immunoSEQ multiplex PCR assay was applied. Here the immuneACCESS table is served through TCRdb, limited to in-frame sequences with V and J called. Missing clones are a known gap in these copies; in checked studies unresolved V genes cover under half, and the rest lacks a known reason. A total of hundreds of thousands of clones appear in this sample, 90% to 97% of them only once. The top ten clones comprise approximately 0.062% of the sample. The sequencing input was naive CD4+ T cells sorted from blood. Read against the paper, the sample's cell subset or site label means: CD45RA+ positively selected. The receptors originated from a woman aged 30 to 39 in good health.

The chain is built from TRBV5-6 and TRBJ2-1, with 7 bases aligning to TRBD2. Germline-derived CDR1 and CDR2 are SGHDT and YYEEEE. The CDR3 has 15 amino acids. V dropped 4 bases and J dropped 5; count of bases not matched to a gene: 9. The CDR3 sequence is CASSLTGGRNNEQFF. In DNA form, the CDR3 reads TGTGCCAGCAGCCTCACCGGCGGGAGAAACAATGAGCAGTTCTTC.

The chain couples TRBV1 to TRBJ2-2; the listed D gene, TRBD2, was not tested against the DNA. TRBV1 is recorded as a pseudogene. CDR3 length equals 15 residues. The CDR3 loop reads CTSSQYLITTGELFF. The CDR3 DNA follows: TGCACCAGCAGCCAGTATCTAATAACTACCGGGGAGCTGTTTTTT.

CDR3 in amino acids: CASSLGGYGRSSYEQYF. Here the CDR3 DNA reads TGTGCCAGCAGTTTGGGGGGATACGGCCGGAGCTCCTACGAGCAGTACTTC. The V and J genes are TRBV27 and TRBJ2-7; weak D call: TRBD2 (6 bases). The V end was cut by 3 bases, the J end by 0 bases, with 18 bases between. CDR3 size: 17 residues. Germline loops: CDR1 MNHEY, CDR2 SMNVEV (reference sequence).

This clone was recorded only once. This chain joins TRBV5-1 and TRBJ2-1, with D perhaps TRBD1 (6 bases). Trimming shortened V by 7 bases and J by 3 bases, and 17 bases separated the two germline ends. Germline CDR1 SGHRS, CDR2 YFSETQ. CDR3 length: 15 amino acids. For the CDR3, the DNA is TGCGCCAGCGGAAAGGGACAACCAGGCTACAATGAGCAGTTCTTC. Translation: CASGKGQPGYNEQFF.

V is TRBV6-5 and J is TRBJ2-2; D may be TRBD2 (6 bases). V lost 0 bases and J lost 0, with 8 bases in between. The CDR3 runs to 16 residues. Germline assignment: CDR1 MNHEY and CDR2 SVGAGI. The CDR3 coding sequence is TGTGCCAGCAGTTACTCCACGGGGGCGAACACCGGGGAGCTGTTTTTT. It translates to CASSYSTGANTGELFF.

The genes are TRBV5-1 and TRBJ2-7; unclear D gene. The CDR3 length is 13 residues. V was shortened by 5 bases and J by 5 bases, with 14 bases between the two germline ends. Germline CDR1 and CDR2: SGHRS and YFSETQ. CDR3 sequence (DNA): TGCGCCAGCAGAGACCAGACAACTAACGAGCAGTACTTC. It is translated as CASRDQTTNEQYF. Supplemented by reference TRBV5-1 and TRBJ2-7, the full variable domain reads KAGVTQTPRYLIKTRGQQVTLSCSPISGHRSVSWYQQTPGQGLQFLFEYFSETQRNKGNFPGRFSGRQFSNSRSEMNVSTLELGDSALYLCASRDQTTNEQYFGPGTRLTVT.